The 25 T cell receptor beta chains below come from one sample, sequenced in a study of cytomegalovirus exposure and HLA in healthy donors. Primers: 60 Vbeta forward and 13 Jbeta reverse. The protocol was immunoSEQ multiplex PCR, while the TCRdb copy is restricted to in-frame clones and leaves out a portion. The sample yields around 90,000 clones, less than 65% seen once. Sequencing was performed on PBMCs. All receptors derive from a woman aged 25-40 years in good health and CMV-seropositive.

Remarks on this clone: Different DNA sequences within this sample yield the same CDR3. The CDR3 loop is CASSLGQGENEKLFF. CDR3 DNA: TGTGCCAGCAGCTTAGGACAGGGGGAGAATGAAAAACTGTTTTTT. V and J are TRBV7-9 and TRBJ1-4; 9 bases agree with TRBD1. There are 15 residues in the CDR3. J lost 5 bases, V lost 1 base, and 2 bases had no gene match. The germline gives CDR1 SEHNR, CDR2 FQNEAQ (reference sequence).

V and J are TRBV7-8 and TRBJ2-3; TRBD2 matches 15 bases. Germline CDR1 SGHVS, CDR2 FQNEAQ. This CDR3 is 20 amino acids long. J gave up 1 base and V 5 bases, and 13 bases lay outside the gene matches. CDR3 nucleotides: TGTGCCAGCAGCCTCCGACCGGGACTAGCGGGGGGACCTGGCACAGATACGCAGTATTTT. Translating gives CASSLRPGLAGGPGTDTQYF.

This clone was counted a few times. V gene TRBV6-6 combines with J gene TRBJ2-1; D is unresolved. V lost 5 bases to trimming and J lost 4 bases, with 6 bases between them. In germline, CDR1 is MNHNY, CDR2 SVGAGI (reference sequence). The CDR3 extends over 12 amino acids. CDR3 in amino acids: CASSTEYNEQFF. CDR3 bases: TGTGCCAGCAGTACTGAGTACAATGAGCAGTTCTTC.

This CDR3 is CASSSPYSYEQYF. As DNA, the CDR3 is TGTGCCAGCAGTTCCCCCTACTCCTACGAGCAGTACTTC. The V call is TRBV11-2, the J call TRBJ2-7; no firm D call. Trimming removed 6 bases at V and 0 bases at J, with 9 bases between. CDR3 size: 13 residues. From germline, CDR1 is SGHAT and CDR2 FQNNGV. Full variable domain (missing parts from reference TRBV11-2 and TRBJ2-7): EAGVAQSPRYKIIEKRQSVAFWCNPISGHATLYWYQQILGQGPKLLIQFQNNGVVDDSQLPKDRFSAERLKGVDSTLKIQPAKLEDSAVYLCASSSPYSYEQYFGPGTRLTVT.

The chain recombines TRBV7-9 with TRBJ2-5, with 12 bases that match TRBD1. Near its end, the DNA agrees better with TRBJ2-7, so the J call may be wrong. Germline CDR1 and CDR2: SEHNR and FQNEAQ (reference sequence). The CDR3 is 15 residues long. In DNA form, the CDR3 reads TGTGCCAGCATCAACTTGGGACAGGGGGCTTTCGAGCAGTACTTC. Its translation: CASINLGQGAFEQYF.

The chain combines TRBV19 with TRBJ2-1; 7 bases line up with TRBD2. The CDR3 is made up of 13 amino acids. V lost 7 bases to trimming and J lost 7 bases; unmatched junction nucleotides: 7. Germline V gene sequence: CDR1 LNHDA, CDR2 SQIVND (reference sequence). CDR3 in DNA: TGTGCCAGTAACGAGGGAGCGGGGAATGAGCAGTTCTTC. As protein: CASNEGAGNEQFF. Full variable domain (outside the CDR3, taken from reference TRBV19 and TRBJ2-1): DGGITQSPKYLFRKEGQNVTLSCEQNLNHDAMYWYRQDPGQGLRLIYYSQIVNDFQKGDIAEGYSVSREKKESFPLTVTSAQKNPTAFYLCASNEGAGNEQFFGPGTRLTVL.

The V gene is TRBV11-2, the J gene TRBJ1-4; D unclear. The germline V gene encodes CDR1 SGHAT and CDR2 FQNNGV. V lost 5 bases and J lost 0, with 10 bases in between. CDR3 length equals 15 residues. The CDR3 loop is CASSHTRSTNEKLFF. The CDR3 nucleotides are TGTGCCAGCAGCCATACTCGGTCAACTAATGAAAAACTGTTTTTT.

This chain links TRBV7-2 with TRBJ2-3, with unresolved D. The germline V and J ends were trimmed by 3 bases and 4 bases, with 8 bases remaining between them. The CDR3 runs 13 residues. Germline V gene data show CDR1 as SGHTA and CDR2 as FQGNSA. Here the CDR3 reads CASSFQVSDTQYF. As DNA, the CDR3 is TGTGCCAGCAGCTTCCAGGTCTCAGATACGCAGTATTTT.

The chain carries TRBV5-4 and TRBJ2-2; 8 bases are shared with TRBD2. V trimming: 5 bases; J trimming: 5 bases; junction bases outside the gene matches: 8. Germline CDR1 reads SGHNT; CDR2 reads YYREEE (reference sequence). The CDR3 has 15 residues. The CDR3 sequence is CASRFAGGQTGELFF. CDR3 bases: TGTGCCAGCAGGTTTGCGGGGGGCCAGACCGGGGAGCTGTTTTTT.

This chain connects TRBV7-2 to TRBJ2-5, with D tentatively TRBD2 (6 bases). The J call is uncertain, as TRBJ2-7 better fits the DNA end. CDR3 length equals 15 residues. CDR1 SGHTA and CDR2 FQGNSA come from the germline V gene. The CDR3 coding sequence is TGTGCCAGCAGCTTAATGGGACTGGCCGCCTACGAGCAGTACTTC. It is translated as CASSLMGLAAYEQYF.

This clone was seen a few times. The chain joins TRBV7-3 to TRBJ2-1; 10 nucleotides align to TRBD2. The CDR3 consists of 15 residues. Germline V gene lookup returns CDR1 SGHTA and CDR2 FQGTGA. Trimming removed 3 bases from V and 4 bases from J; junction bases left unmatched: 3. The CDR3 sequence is CASSFGLAAYNEQFF. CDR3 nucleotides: TGTGCCAGCAGCTTCGGACTAGCGGCTTACAATGAGCAGTTCTTC.

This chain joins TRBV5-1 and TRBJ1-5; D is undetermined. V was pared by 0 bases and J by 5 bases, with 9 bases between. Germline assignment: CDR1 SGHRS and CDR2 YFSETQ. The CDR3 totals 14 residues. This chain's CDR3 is CASSLGGQDQPQHF. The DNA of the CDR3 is TGCGCCAGCAGCTTGGGTGGGCAGGATCAGCCCCAGCATTTT.

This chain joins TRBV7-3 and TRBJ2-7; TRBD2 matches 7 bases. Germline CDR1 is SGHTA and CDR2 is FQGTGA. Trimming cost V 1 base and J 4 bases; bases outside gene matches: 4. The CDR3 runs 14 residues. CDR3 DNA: TGTGCCAGCAGCTTAATCGGGGGGAGGTACGAGCAGTACTTC. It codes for CASSLIGGRYEQYF.

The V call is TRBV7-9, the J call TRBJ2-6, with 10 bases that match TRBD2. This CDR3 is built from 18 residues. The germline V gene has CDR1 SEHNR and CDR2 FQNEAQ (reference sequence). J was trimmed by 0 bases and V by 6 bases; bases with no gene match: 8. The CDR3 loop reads CASRPPSGGSSGANVLTF. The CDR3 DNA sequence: TGTGCCAGCAGACCCCCTAGCGGGGGTAGCTCTGGGGCCAACGTCCTGACTTTC. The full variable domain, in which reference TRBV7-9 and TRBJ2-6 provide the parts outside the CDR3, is DTGVSQNPRHKITKRGQNVTFRCDPISEHNRLYWYRQTLGQGPEFLTYFQNEAQLEKSRLLSDRFSAERPKGSFSTLEIQRTEQGDSAMYLCASRPPSGGSSGANVLTFGAGSRLTVL.

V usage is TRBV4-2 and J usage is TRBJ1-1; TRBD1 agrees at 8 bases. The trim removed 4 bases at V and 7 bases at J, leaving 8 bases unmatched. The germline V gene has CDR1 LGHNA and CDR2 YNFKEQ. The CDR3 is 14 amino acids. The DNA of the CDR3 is TGTGCCAGCAGCCTACAGGGGGGGGAGGATGAAGCTTTCTTT. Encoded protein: CASSLQGGEDEAFF.

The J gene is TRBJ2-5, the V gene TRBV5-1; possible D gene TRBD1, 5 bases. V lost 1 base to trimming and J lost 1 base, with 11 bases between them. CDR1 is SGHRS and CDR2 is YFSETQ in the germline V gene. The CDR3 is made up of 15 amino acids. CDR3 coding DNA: TGCGCCAGCAGCTTGACAGGAATAATCCAAGAGACCCAGTACTTC. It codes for CASSLTGIIQETQYF. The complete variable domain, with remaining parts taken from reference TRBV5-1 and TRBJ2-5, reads KAGVTQTPRYLIKTRGQQVTLSCSPISGHRSVSWYQQTPGQGLQFLFEYFSETQRNKGNFPGRFSGRQFSNSRSEMNVSTLELGDSALYLCASSLTGIIQETQYFGPGTRLLVL.

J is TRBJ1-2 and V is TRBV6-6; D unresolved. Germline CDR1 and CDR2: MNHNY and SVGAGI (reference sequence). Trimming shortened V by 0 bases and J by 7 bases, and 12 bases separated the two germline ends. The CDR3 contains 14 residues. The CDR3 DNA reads TGTGCCAGCAGTTACTCGATGTATAGGAGTGGCTACACCTTC. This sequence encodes CASSYSMYRSGYTF.

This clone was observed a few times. CDR3 in amino acids: CASSFVHPGANVLTF. The CDR3 DNA sequence: TGTGCCAGCAGTTTTGTACACCCTGGGGCCAACGTCCTGACTTTC. The rearrangement links TRBV28 to TRBJ2-6; D is uncertain. V lost 3 bases to trimming and J lost 2 bases, with 8 bases between them. Germline CDR1 MDHEN, CDR2 SYDVKM. The CDR3 runs 15 residues.

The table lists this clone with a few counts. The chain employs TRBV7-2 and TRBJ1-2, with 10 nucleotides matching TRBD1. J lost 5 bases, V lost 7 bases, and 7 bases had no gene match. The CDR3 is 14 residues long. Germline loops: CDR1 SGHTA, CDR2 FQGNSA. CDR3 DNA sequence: TGTGCCAGCACCCAGCGGGACAGGGGATATGGCTACACCTTC. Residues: CASTQRDRGYGYTF.

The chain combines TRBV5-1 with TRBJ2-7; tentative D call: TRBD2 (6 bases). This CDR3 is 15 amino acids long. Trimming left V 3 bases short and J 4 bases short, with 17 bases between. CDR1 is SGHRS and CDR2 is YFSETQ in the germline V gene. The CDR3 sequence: CASSSGEVGGYEQYF. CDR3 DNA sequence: TGCGCCAGCAGCTCGGGGGAGGTTGGGGGTTACGAGCAGTACTTC.

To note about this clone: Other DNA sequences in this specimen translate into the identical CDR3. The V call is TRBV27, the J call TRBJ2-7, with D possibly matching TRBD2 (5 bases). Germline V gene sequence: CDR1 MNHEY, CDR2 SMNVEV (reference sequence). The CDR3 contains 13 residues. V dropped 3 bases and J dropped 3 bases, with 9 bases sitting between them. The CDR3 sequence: CASSFDRGYEQYF. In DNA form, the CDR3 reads TGTGCCAGCAGTTTTGACCGGGGCTACGAGCAGTACTTC.

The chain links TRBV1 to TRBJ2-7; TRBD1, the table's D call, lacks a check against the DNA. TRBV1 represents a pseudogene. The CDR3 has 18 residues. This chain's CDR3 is CTSSQEGDTPSRAYEQYF. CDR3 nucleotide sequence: TGCACCAGCAGCCAAGAAGGGGACACGCCCTCACGGGCCTACGAGCAGTACTTC.

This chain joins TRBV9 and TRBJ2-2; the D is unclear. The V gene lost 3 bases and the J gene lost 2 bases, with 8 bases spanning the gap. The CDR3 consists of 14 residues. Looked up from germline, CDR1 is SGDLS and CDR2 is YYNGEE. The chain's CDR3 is CASSGLLNTGELFF. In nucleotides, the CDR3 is TGTGCCAGCAGCGGACTCCTTAACACCGGGGAGCTGTTTTTT. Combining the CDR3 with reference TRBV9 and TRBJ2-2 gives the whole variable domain DSGVTQTPKHLITATGQRVTLRCSPRSGDLSVYWYQQSLDQGLQFLIQYYNGEERAKGNILERFSAQQFPDLHSELNLSSLELGDSALYFCASSGLLNTGELFFGEGSRLTVL.

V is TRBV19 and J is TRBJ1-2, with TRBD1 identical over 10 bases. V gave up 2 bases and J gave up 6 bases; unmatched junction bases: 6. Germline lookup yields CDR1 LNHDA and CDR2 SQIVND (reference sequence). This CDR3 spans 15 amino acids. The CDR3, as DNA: TGTGCCAGTAGTATAAGAGACAGGGGGCCGGATGGCTACACCTTC. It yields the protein CASSIRDRGPDGYTF.

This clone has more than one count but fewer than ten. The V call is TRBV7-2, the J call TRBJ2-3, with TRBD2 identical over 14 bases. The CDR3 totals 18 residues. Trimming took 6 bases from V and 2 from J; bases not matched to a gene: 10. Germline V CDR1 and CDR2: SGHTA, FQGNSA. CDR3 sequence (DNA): TGTGCCAGCAGGAAGCGCGGACTAGCGGGGGGCCCCACAGATACGCAGTATTTT. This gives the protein CASRKRGLAGGPTDTQYF.